Detailed here is one T cell receptor (beta chain). These data come from a study of cytomegalovirus exposure and HLA in healthy donors. 60 Vbeta and 13 Jbeta primers were used in PCR. Generated by immunoSEQ multiplex PCR, the TCRdb table keeps only in-frame clones and is missing some. Of some 110,000 clones listed, 78% are singletons. These donors, healthy bone marrow donors, were studied. The CDR3 totals 17 residues. Germline V gene data show CDR1 as SGHTS and CDR2 as YDEGEE. V lost 3 bases and J lost 4; bases outside the gene matches: 9. J is TRBJ2-2 and V is TRBV5-8; 10 bases line up with TRBD1. This receptor was obtained from a man aged 35-49 years in good health and CMV-seronegative. The sequenced material came from PBMCs. CDR3 in amino acids: CASSWNFGTGATGELFF. The CDR3 DNA sequence: TGTGCCAGCAGCTGGAACTTCGGGACAGGGGCCACCGGGGAGCTGTTTTTT.